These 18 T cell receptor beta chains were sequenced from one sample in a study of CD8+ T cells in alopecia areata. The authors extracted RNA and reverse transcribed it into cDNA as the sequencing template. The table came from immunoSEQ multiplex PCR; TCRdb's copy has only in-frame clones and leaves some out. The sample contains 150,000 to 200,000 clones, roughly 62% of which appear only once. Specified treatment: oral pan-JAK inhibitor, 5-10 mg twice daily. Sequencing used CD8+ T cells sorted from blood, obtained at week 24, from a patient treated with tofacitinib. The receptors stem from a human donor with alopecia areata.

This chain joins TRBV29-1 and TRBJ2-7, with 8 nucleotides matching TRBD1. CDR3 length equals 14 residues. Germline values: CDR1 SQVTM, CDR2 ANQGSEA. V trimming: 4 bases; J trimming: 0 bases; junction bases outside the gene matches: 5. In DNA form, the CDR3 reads TGCAGCGTTGCCGGGACAGGCCGCTCCTACGAGCAGTACTTC. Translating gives CSVAGTGRSYEQYF.

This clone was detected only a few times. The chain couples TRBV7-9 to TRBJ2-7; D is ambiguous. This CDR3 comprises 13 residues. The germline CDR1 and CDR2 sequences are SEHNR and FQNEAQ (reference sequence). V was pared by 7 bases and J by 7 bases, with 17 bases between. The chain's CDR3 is CASNFGVGEEQYF. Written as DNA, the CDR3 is TGTGCCAGCAACTTTGGAGTTGGAGAGGAGCAGTACTTC.

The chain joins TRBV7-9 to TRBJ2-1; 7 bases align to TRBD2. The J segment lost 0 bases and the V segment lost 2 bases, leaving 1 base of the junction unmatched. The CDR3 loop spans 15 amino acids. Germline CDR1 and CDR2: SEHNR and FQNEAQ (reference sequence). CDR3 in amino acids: CASSLSGVSYNEQFF. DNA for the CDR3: TGTGCCAGCAGCTTAAGCGGGGTCTCCTACAATGAGCAGTTCTTC.

In nucleotides, the CDR3 is TGTGCCAGCAGCTTACGTCAAATGAACACTGAAGCTTTCTTT. Its protein is CASSLRQMNTEAFF. This chain uses TRBV11-2 with TRBJ1-1, with D uncertain. This CDR3 contains 14 residues. V lost 2 bases and J lost 0, with 7 bases in between. CDR1 is SGHAT, CDR2 FQNNGV, per germline. Filled out from reference TRBV11-2 and TRBJ1-1, the complete variable domain reads EAGVAQSPRYKIIEKRQSVAFWCNPISGHATLYWYQQILGQGPKLLIQFQNNGVVDDSQLPKDRFSAERLKGVDSTLKIQPAKLEDSAVYLCASSLRQMNTEAFFGQGTRLTVV.

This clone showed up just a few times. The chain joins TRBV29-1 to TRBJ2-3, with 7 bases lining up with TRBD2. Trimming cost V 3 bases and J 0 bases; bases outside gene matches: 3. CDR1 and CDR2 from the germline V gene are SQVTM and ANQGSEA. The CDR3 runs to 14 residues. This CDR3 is CSVEGGESTDTQYF. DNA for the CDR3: TGCAGCGTTGAGGGGGGGGAAAGCACAGATACGCAGTATTTT.

The CDR3 DNA sequence: TGTGCCAGCAGTTTGACGTCTACCTACGAGCAGTACTTC. This codes for CASSLTSTYEQYF. The chain combines TRBV27 with TRBJ2-7; D gene unclear. V shed 3 bases and J shed 2 bases, with 8 bases lying between them. The CDR3 contains 13 residues. The germline V gene has CDR1 MNHEY and CDR2 SMNVEV (reference sequence).

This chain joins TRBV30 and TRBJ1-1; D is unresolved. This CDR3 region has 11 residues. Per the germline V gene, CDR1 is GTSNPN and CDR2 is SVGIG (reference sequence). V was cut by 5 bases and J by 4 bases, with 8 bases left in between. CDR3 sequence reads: CAWEEGTEAFF. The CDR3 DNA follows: TGTGCCTGGGAGGAGGGCACTGAAGCTTTCTTT. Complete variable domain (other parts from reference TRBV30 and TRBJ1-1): SQTIHQWPATLVQPVGSPLSLECTVEGTSNPNLYWYRQAAGRGLQLLFYSVGIGQISSEVPQNLSASRPQDRQFILSSKKLLLSDSGFYLCAWEEGTEAFFGQGTRLTVV.

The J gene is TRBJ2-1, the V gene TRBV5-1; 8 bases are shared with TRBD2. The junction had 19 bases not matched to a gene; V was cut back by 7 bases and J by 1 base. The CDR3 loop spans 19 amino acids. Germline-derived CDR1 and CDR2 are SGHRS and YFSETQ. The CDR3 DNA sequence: TGCGCCAGCCCCTGCCGACTCGGGGGGGCTGCCGGTTCCTACAATGAGCAGTTCTTC. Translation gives CASPCRLGGAAGSYNEQFF.

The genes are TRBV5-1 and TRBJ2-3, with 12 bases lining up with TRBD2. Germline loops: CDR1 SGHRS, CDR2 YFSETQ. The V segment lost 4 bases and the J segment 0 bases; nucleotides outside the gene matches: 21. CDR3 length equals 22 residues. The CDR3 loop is CASSGPKSRQLAGGISTDTQYF. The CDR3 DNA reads TGCGCCAGCAGCGGACCCAAATCCAGGCAACTAGCGGGGGGCATTAGCACAGATACGCAGTATTTT.

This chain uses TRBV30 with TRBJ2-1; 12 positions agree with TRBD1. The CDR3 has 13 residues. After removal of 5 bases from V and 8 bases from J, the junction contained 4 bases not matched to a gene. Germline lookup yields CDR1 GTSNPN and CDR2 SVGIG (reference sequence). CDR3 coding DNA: TGTGCCTGGGAGGGACAGGGGGCGTATGAGCAGTTCTTC. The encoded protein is CAWEGQGAYEQFF.

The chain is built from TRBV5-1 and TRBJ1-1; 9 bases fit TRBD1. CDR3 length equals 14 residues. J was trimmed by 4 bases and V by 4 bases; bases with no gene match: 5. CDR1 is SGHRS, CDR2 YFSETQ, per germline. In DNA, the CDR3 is TGCGCCAGCAGCCCGACAGGGGGTGGCACTGAAGCTTTCTTT. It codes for CASSPTGGGTEAFF.

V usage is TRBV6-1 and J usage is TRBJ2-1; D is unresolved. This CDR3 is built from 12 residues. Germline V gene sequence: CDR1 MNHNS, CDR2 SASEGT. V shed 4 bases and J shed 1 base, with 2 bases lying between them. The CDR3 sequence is CASSGSYNEQFF. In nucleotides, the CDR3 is TGTGCCAGCAGTGGATCCTACAATGAGCAGTTCTTC.

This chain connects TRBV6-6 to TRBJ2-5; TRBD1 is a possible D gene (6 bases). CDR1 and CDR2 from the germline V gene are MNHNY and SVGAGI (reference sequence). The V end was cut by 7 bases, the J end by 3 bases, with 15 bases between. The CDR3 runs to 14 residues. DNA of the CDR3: TGTGCCAGCACAGGACAGAGCCCGGAAGAGACCCAGTACTTC. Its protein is CASTGQSPEETQYF.

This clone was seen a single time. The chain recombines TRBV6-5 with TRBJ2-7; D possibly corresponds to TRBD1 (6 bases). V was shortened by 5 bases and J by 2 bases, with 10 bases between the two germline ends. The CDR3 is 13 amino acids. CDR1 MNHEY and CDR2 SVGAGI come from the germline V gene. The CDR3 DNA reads TGTGCCAGCAGTGGGACACAAGCCTACGAGCAGTACTTC. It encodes CASSGTQAYEQYF.

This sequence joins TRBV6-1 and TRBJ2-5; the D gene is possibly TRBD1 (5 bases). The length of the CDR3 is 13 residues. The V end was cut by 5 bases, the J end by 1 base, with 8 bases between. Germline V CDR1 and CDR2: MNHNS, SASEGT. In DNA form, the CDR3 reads TGTGCCAGCAGTATGGGGCCCCAAGAGACCCAGTACTTC. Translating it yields CASSMGPQETQYF.

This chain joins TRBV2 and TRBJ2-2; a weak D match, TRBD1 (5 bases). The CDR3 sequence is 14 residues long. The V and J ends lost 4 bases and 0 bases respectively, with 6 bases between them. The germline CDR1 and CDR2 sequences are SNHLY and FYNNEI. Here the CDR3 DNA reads TGTGCCAGCAGTGGGACACCGAACACCGGGGAGCTGTTTTTT. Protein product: CASSGTPNTGELFF.

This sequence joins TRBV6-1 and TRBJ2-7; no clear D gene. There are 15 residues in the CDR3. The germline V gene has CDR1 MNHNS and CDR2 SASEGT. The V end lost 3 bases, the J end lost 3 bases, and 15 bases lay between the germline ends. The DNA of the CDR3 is TGTGCCAGCAGTGAGTACGGCGGAACAAACTACGAGCAGTACTTC. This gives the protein CASSEYGGTNYEQYF.

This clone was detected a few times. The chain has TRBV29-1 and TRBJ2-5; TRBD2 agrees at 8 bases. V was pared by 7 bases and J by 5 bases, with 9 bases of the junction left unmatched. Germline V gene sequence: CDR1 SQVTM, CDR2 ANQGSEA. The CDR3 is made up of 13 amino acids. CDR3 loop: CSARDSGGETQYF. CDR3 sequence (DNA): TGCAGCGCCCGGGACTCGGGGGGGGAGACCCAGTACTTC.